This TCR beta chain was recorded in a study of blood T cell repertoires in COVID-19. Study-level information: Sources were T cells, B-cell-depleted T cells, or PBMCs; the material itself was cDNA or gDNA.

Individuals aged about 18 to 90 years were recruited from 20 to 25 US areas. Researchers sorted participants into cohorts using their self-reported clinical history. Authors' processing steps: Estimated nucleated cell counts came from reference gene primer amplification. Clones were sequenced by immunoSEQ multiplex PCR, and TCRdb holds only the in-frame ones, with some missing. Clone size and V and J calls were adopted from that table, with D and trimming inferred from the DNA. The sample includes approximately 300,000 clones, about 92% seen only once; the top ten take under 20%. CDR3 size: 16 residues. V trimming: 3 bases; J trimming: 2 bases; junction bases outside the gene matches: 4. CDR1 SEHNR and CDR2 FQNEAQ come from the germline V gene (reference sequence).

The chain couples TRBV7-9 to TRBJ1-6, with 7 bases lining up with TRBD1. Sample: PBMCs or T cells enriched from blood (not recorded which). The clonotype originates from a woman aged 30 to 39 who had recovered from COVID-19. The chain's CDR3 is CASSFRGDTYNSPLHF. The CDR3 bases are TGTGCCAGCAGCTTCAGGGGGGATACCTATAATTCACCCCTCCACTTT.